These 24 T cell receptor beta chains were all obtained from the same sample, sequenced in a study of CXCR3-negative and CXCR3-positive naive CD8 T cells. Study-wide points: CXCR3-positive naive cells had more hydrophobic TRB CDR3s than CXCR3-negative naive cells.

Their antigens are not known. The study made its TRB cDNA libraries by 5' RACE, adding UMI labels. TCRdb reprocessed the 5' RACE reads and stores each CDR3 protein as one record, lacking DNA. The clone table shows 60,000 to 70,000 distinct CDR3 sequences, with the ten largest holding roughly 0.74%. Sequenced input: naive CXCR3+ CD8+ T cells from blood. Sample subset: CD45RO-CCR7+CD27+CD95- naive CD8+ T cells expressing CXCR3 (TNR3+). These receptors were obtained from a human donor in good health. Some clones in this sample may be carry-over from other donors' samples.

The CDR3 here is CASSLPGLEDSPLHF. The V gene is TRBV28, the J gene TRBJ1-6; TCRdb selects TRBD1, and the lack of DNA leaves this call unchecked. The length of the CDR3 is 15 residues. The germline CDR1 and CDR2 sequences are MDHEN and SYDVKM.

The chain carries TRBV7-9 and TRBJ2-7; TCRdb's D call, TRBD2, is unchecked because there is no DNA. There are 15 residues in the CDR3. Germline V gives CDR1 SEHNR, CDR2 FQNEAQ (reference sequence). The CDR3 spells CASSSMDPAPYEQYF.

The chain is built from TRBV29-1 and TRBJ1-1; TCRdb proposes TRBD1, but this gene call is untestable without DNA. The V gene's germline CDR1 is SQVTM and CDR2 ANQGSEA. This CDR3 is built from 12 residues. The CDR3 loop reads CSVEGGAGEAFF.

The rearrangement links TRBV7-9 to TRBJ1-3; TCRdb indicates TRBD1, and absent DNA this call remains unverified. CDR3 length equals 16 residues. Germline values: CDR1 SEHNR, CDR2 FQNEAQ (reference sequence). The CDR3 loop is CASSSRTGDTGNTIYF.

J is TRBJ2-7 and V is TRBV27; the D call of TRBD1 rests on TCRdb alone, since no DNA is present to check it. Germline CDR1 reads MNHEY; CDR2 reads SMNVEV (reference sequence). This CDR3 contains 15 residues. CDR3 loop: CASSPRGISSYEQYF.

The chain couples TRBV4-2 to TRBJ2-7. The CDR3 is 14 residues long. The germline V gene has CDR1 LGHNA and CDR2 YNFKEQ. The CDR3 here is CASSQDTDSYEQYF.

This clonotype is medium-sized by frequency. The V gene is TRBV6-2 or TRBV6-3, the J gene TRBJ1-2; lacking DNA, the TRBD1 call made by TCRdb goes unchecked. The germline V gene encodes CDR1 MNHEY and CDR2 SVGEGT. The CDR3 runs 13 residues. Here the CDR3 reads CASSYGGHYGYTF.

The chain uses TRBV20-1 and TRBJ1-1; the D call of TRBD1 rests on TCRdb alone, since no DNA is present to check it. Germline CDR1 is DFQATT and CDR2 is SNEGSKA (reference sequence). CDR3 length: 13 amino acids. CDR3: CSARPTGITEAFF.

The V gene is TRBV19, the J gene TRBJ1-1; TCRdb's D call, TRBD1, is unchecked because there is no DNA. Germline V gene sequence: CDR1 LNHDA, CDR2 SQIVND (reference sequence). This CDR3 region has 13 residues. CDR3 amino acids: CASTTGGSTEAFF.

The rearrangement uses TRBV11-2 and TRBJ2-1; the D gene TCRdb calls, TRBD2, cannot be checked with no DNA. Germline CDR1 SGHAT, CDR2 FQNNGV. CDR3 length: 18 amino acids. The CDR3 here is CASSPGTSGLGSYNEQFF.

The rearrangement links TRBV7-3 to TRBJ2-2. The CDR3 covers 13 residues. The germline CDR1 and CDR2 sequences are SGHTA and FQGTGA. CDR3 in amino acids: CASSEGFTGELFF. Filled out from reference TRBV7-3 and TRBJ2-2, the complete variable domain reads GAGVSQTPSNKVTEKGKYVELRCDPISGHTALYWYRQSLGQGPEFLIYFQGTGAADDSGLPNDRFFAVRPEGSVSTLKIQRTERGDSAVYLCASSEGFTGELFFGEGSRLTVL.

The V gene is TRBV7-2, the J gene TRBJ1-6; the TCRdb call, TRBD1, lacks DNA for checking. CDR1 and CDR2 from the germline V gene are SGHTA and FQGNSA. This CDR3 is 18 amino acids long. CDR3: CASSPRDLDRGNHSPLHF.

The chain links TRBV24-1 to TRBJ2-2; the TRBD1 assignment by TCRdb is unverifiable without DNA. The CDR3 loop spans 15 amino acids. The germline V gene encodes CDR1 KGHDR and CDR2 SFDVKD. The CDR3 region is CATSWRGKDTGELFF.

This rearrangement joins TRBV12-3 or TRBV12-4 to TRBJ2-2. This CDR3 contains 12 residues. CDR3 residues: CASSGRNGELFF.

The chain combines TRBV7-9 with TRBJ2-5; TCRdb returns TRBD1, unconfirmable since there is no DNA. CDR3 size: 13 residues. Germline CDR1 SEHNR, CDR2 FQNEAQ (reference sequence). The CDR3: CASSSGPGETQYF. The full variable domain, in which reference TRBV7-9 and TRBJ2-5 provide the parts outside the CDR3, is DTGVSQNPRHKITKRGQNVTFRCDPISEHNRLYWYRQTLGQGPEFLTYFQNEAQLEKSRLLSDRFSAERPKGSFSTLEIQRTEQGDSAMYLCASSSGPGETQYFGPGTRLLVL.

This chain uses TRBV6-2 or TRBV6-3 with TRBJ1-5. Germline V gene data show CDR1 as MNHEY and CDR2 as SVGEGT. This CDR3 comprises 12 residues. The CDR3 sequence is CASSYSSQPQHF.

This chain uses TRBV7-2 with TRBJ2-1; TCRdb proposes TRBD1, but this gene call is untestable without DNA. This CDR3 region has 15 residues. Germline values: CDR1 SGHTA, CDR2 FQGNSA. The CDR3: CASGPWDRVYNEQFF.

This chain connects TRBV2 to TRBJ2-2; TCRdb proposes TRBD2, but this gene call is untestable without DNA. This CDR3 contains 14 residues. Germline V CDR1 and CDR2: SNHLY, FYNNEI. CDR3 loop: CASQGRGVTGELFF.

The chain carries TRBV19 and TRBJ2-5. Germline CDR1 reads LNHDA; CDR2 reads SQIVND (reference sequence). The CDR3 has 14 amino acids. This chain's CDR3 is CASSSGSGQETQYF.

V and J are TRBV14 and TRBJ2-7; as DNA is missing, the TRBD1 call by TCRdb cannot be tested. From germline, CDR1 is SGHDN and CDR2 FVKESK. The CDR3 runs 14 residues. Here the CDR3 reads CASSNREAAYEQYF.

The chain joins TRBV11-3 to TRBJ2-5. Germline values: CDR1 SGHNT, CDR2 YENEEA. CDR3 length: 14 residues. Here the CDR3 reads CASSLGVMGETQYF.

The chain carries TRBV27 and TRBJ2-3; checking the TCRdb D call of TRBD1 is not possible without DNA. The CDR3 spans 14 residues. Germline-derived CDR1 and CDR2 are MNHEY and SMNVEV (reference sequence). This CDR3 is CASHRTGGTDTQYF.

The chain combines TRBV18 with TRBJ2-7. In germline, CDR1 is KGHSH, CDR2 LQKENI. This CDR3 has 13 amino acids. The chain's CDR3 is CASSLMDSYEQYF.

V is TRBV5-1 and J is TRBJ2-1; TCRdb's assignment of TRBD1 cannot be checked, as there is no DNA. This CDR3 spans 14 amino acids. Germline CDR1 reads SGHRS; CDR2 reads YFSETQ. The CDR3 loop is CASSSNRGDNEQFF.